This T cell receptor (beta chain) came from a study of CD8 T cells in Susac syndrome. Overall study results and limits: Regarding the TCR sequencing and HLA analysis, the study admitted that a relatively small number of individuals were involved.

Trimming left V 0 bases short and J 4 bases short, with 13 bases between. The CDR3 runs 15 residues. The germline CDR1 and CDR2 sequences are DFQATT and SNEGSKA (reference sequence). With respect to this clonotype: Its antigen is undetermined.

Reverse transcription of roughly 0.5 to 1 ug RNA was carried out with random hexamers. immunoSEQ multiplex PCR amplified TCR beta CDR3 across 54 Vbeta, 13 Jbeta. Each CDR3 protein is one row after TCRdb ran MiXCR on the immunoSEQ multiplex PCR reads. The data show about 170,000 distinct CDR3 sequences, 80% to 95% seen once. The patients serving as multiple sclerosis controls were treatment-naive. They had stable or active relapsing-remitting disease and fulfilled revised McDonald criteria. Negative isolation yielded CD8+ and CD4+ T cells; FACS enriched TEMRA cells. J is TRBJ1-5 and V is TRBV20-1; D unresolved. Sample: CD4+ T cells from PBMCs. The receptor comes from a human donor with multiple sclerosis. CDR3 DNA sequence: TGCAGTGCTAGAGATGAAGGGAATGGGAATCAGCCCCAGCATTTT. It is translated as CSARDEGNGNQPQHF.